The entry below describes one T cell receptor beta chain. No antigen is known for it. These data originate in a study of cytomegalovirus exposure and HLA in healthy donors. Researchers ran the PCR with 60 Vbeta and 13 Jbeta primers. TCRdb keeps only in-frame clones here, not all; method: immunoSEQ multiplex PCR. The top ten hold about 7.5% of the sample, which has about 240,000 clones, approximately 80% seen once. After removal of 6 bases from V and 7 bases from J, the junction contained 11 bases not matched to a gene. Looked up from germline, CDR1 is MNHEY and CDR2 is SMNVEV (reference sequence). The CDR3 is made up of 16 amino acids. Overall study results and limits: Some V segments, TRBV6-2 and TRBV6-3 among them, were indistinguishable and were therefore excluded. Cytomegalovirus status was reportedly diagnosed by the classifier with high specificity and sensitivity. Later analysis reportedly placed an Asian-associated ancestry cluster below the approximately 700-donor mean in N-insertions.

The sequence was collected from a woman aged 60-70 years in good health and CMV-seropositive. This chain joins TRBV27 and TRBJ2-7, with TRBD2 matching 14 bases. Sequenced material: PBMCs. CDR3 sequence: CASRQRLAGGPWEQYF. DNA of the CDR3: TGTGCCAGCAGGCAAAGACTAGCGGGAGGGCCTTGGGAGCAGTACTTC.